These 3 T cell receptor beta chains were all obtained from the same sample, sequenced in a study of T cell responses to AZD1222 COVID-19 vaccine. The protocol was immunoSEQ multiplex PCR, while the TCRdb copy is restricted to in-frame clones and leaves out a portion. The data hold about 120,000 clones, with roughly nine tenths observed a single time. This specimen consisted of peripheral blood, obtained on day 0 of AZD1222 vaccination. The receptor source for this set is an adult in good health.

CDR3 amino acids: CASTKTGTGYGYTF. The CDR3 DNA follows: TGTGCCAGCACTAAAACCGGGACAGGGTATGGCTACACCTTC. The V call is TRBV6-5, the J call TRBJ1-2, with TRBD1 identical over 9 bases. The germline gives CDR1 MNHEY, CDR2 SVGAGI. V shed 7 bases, J shed 5 bases, and the junction held 8 bases outside the gene matches. CDR3 length equals 14 residues.

The V gene is TRBV19, the J gene TRBJ2-2; perhaps TRBD1 as D (6 bases). Trimming removed 4 bases at V and 4 bases at J, with 22 bases between. Germline-derived CDR1 and CDR2 are LNHDA and SQIVND (reference sequence). The CDR3 contains 18 residues. Here the CDR3 reads CASSNRQGQFVRTGELFF. The CDR3, as DNA: TGTGCCAGTAGTAATCGGCAGGGGCAGTTTGTACGCACCGGGGAGCTGTTTTTT.

The chain employs TRBV9 and TRBJ2-1; D call uncertain. From germline, CDR1 is SGDLS and CDR2 YYNGEE. The CDR3 is made up of 15 amino acids. V shed 0 bases and J shed 1 base, with 8 bases lying between them. The CDR3 region is CASSVVEASYNEQFF. The DNA of the CDR3 is TGTGCCAGCAGCGTAGTCGAGGCGTCCTACAATGAGCAGTTCTTC.